The rows below give T cell receptor beta chains drawn from one sample of a study of T cell repertoires in cytomegalovirus infection. These TCRs are of unknown antigen specificity. TCRdb fed the reads into MiXCR, producing one record per CDR3 protein. The sample shows about 830,000 distinct CDR3 sequences, over 25% of them seen only once. The sequenced sample was cultured CD8+ T cells from PBMCs, obtained from culture after CMV antigen stimulation. The source of these receptors is a human donor in good health (CMV status not recorded). Some clones in this sample may be carry-over from other donors' samples. The CDR3 runs from the conserved cysteine through the conserved F or W. A D gene is named only where the DNA matches it firmly. Clone size is shown for a subset of rows, as once, few, many or a class of expanded clone.

TRBD2	many	TRBJ2-7	TRBV4-1	TGCGCCAGCAGCCAAGAGCCAGGACTAGCGGGGGCCTACGAGCAGTACTTC	CASSQEPGLAGAYEQYF
TRBD2	NA	TRBJ2-5	TRBV5-1	TGCGCCAGCAGCTTACCTAGCGGGGGGGTAAAAGAGACCCAGTACTTC	CASSLPSGGVKETQYF
TRBD2	NA	TRBJ2-5	TRBV7-2	TGTGCCAGCAGCTTAGAGGCGGGAGGGAGAGAGACCCAGTACTTC	CASSLEAGGRETQYF
NA	NA	TRBJ1-2	TRBV6-1	TGTGCCAGCAGTCGGTGGTCACAGGACTATGGCTACACCTTC	CASSRWSQDYGYTF
NA	few	TRBJ2-5	TRBV14	TGTGCCAGCAGCCAAGACATGGGGAGGGAGACCCAGTACTTC	CASSQDMGRETQYF
NA	few	TRBJ2-3	TRBV6-2/TRBV6-3	TGTGCCAGCAGTCACGGTGGTGGGGGCTGGGCAGATACGCAGTATTTT	CASSHGGGGWADTQYF
NA	NA	TRBJ1-5	TRBV20-1	TGCAGTGCAGTCCTTTGGGGGCAGTTGCAGCCCCAGCATTTT	CSAVLWGQLQPQHF
TRBD2	NA	TRBJ2-3	TRBV10-3	TGTGCCACCGTCAGCGGGGGGGCCACAGATACGCAGTATTTT	CATVSGGATDTQYF
NA	few	TRBJ2-7	TRBV29-1	TGCAGCGTTGAAGAAGGGGGAGTCGGCTACGAGCAGTACTTC	CSVEEGGVGYEQYF
NA	NA	TRBJ2-4	TRBV4-1	TGCGCCAGCAGCCAGCCACTATCTCCCAAAAACATTCAGTACTTC	CASSQPLSPKNIQYF
TRBD2	NA	TRBJ2-7	TRBV6-1	TGTGCCAGCAGACACCGGGAGGCCTACGAGCAGTACTTC	CASRHREAYEQYF
NA	few	TRBJ1-5	TRBV19	TGTGCCAGTACTCAGAGCGCGGGGGGCAATCAGCCCCAGCATTTT	CASTQSAGGNQPQHF
NA	many	TRBJ2-5	TRBV7-2	TGTGCCAGCACCTTTAGGGGGGTGCTCCAAGAGACCCAGTACTTC	CASTFRGVLQETQYF
TRBD1	NA	TRBJ1-2	TRBV7-9	TGTGGCAGCAGCTCCCGGGACAGGCTAATTTCTGTTGATGGCTACACCTTC	CGSSSRDRLISVDGYTF
NA	few	TRBJ1-1	TRBV6-4	TGTGCCAGCAGTGAGCAAGGGCACGCGGGACCTGTGACTGAAGCTTTCTTT	CASSEQGHAGPVTEAFF